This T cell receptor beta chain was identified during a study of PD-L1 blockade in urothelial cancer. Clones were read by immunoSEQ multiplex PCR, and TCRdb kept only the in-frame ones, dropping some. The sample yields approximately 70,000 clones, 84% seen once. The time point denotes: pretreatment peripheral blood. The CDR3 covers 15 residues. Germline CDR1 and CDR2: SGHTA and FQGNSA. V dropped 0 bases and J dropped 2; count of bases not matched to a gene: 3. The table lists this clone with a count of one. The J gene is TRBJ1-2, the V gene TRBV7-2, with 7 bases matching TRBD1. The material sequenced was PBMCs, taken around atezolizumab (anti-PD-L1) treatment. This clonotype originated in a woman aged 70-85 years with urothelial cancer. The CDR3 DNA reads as TGTGCCAGCAGCTTAGCCAACAGGGGAAACTATGGCTACACCTTC. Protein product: CASSLANRGNYGYTF. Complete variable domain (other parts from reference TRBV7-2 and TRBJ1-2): GAGVSQSPSNKVTEKGKDVELRCDPISGHTALYWYRQSLGQGLEFLIYFQGNSAPDKSGLPSDRFSAERTGGSVSTLTIQRTQQEDSAVYLCASSLANRGNYGYTFGSGTRLTVV.